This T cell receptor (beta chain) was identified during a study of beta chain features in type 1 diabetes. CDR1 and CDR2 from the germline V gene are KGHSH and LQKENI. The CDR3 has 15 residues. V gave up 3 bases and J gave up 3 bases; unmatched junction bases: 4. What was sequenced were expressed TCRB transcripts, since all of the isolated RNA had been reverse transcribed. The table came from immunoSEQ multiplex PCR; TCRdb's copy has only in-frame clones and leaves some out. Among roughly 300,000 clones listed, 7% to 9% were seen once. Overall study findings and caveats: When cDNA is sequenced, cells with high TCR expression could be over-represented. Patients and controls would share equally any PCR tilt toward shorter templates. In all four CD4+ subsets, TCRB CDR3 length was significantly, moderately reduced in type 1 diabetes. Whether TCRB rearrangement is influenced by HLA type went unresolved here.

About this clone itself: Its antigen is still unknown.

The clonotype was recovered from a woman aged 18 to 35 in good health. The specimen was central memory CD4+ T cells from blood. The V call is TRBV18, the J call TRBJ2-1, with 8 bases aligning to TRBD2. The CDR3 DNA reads TGTGCCAGCTCACCCGGACTAGCCCGCTACAATGAGCAGTTCTTC. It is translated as CASSPGLARYNEQFF.